The 9 T cell receptor beta chains reported below all come from one sample, sequenced in a study of blood T cell repertoires in COVID-19. Assay used: immunoSEQ multiplex PCR; TCRdb lists only in-frame clones, some missing. The table has hundreds of thousands of clones, roughly 86% seen once; the top ten hold over 2%. The specimen sequenced was peripheral blood. These TCRs come from a woman in her thirties who had recovered from COVID-19.

V gene TRBV4-1 combines with J gene TRBJ2-3; D call uncertain. Germline CDR1 reads MGHRA; CDR2 reads YSYEKL. The CDR3 is made up of 14 amino acids. V lost 0 bases to trimming and J lost 3 bases, with 7 bases between them. CDR3 nucleotides: TGCGCCAGCAGCCAAGACGCCAGTACAGATACGCAGTATTTT. Translated: CASSQDASTDTQYF.

The chain carries TRBV9 and TRBJ2-1; tentatively, D is TRBD2 (6 bases). CDR1 and CDR2 (germline): SGDLS, YYNGEE. The CDR3 contains 17 residues. Trimming removed 4 bases from V and 5 bases from J, with 22 bases in between. The CDR3, as DNA: TGTGCCAGCAGCACCCTAGGTATGGGGGACTGGCACAATGAGCAGTTCTTC. Translation: CASSTLGMGDWHNEQFF.

As for this clone: The same CDR3 arises from other DNA sequences in this sample as well. This chain links TRBV5-1 with TRBJ1-1, with D possibly matching TRBD1 (6 bases). The CDR3 sequence is 14 residues long. V dropped 2 bases and J dropped 0 bases, with 8 bases sitting between them. CDR1 and CDR2 (germline): SGHRS, YFSETQ. The CDR3 here is CASSLGQMNTEAFF. In DNA, the CDR3 is TGCGCCAGCAGCTTAGGACAGATGAACACTGAAGCTTTCTTT.

As DNA, the CDR3 is TGTGCCAGCAGCTTAGGGGACTGGTCCGCGACTGAAGCTTTCTTT. Residues: CASSLGDWSATEAFF. The chain has TRBV7-2 and TRBJ1-1; TRBD1 might be the D (5 bases). The germline V gene encodes CDR1 SGHTA and CDR2 FQGNSA. The CDR3 covers 15 residues. Trimming removed 1 base at V and 5 bases at J, with 14 bases between.

V is TRBV13 and J is TRBJ1-3, with 8 positions matching TRBD1. This CDR3 comprises 15 residues. With 5 bases clipped from V and 0 bases from J, the junction kept 3 bases outside the gene matches. Germline values: CDR1 PRHDT, CDR2 FYEKMQ (reference sequence). The CDR3, as DNA: TGTGCCAGCAGCCAAACAGGGGGCTCTGGAAACACCATATATTTT. Amino acid sequence: CASSQTGGSGNTIYF.

For this clone: The sample carries other DNA sequences with the same CDR3. This sequence joins TRBV9 and TRBJ2-2; D is undetermined. V lost 2 bases and J lost 7, with 6 bases in between. Per germline, CDR1 SGDLS and CDR2 YYNGEE. The CDR3 extends over 12 amino acids. The CDR3 sequence: CASSVGGGELFF. In DNA, the CDR3 is TGTGCCAGCAGCGTCGGCGGCGGGGAGCTGTTTTTT.

V usage is TRBV19 and J usage is TRBJ2-2; 8 bases agree with TRBD1. The CDR3 sequence is 15 residues long. J gave up 6 bases and V 5 bases, and 8 bases lay outside the gene matches. In germline, CDR1 is LNHDA, CDR2 SQIVND (reference sequence). The CDR3 DNA reads TGTGCCAGTAGTCTCCAGGACAGGGTCCCCGGGGAGCTGTTTTTT. Its protein is CASSLQDRVPGELFF.

J is TRBJ2-2 and V is TRBV6-1; D remains unclear. The CDR3 is 16 amino acids. Trimming took off 3 bases at V and 5 bases at J, with 16 bases between the two ends. Germline assignment: CDR1 MNHNS and CDR2 SASEGT. CDR3 sequence reads: CASSERSTFRTGELFF. In nucleotides, the CDR3 is TGTGCCAGCAGTGAGAGAAGTACGTTTCGAACCGGGGAGCTGTTTTTT.

V is TRBV27 and J is TRBJ1-5; no reliable D call. Looked up from germline, CDR1 is MNHEY and CDR2 is SMNVEV (reference sequence). The CDR3 is 15 residues long. The ends were cut back, 3 bases at V and 8 bases at J, with 17 bases in the middle. The CDR3 is CASSLVMSPEKPQHF. The CDR3, as DNA: TGTGCCAGCAGTTTGGTTATGTCTCCGGAGAAGCCCCAGCATTTT.